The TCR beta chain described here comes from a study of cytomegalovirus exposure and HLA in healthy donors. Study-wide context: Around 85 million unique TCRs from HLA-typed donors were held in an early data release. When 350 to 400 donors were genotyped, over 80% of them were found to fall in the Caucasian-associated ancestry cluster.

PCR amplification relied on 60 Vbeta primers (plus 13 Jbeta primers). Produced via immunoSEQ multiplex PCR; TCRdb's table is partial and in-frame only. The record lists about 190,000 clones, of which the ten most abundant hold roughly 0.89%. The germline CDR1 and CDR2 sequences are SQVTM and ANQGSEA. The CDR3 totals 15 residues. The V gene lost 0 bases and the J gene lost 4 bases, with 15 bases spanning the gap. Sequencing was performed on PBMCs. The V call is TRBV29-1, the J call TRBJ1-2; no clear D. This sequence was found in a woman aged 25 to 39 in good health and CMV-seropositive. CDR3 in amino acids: CSVEDLGGLSYGYTF. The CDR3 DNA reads TGCAGCGTTGAAGATCTAGGAGGGTTGAGCTATGGCTACACCTTC.